The 28 T cell receptor beta chains below all came from one sample that was sequenced in a study of neurological immune-mediated disorders. TCRdb reprocessed the 5' RACE reads via MiXCR and lists one record per CDR3 protein. Among approximately 46,000 distinct CDR3 sequences listed, over 9% were seen once. The sample taken for sequencing was PBMCs. All receptors come from a man between 65 and 85 years old with HTLV-1-associated myelopathy (HAM/TSP).

This clonotype was detected many times. V gene TRBV7-2 combines with J gene TRBJ2-2, with D uncertain. Between the trimmed V and J ends, which lost 5 bases and 3 bases, there was a span of 7 bases. Per the germline V gene, CDR1 is SGHTA and CDR2 is FQGNSA. This CDR3 region has 13 residues. DNA for the CDR3: TGTGCCAGCAGCACAACCTACACCGGGGAGCTGTTTTTT. It yields the protein CASSTTYTGELFF.

This clonotype was observed at least ten times. V is TRBV12-3 or TRBV12-4 and J is TRBJ2-1; D unresolved. V lost 5 bases and J 9 bases, leaving 11 bases between the germline ends. This CDR3 is built from 12 residues. DNA of the CDR3: TGTGCCAGCAGTCTTACTGGTATTGAGCAGTTCTTC. This gives the protein CASSLTGIEQFF.

This clonotype was picked up many times. This rearrangement joins TRBV7-2 to TRBJ2-2; a weak D match, TRBD1 (6 bases). The CDR3 is made up of 15 amino acids. CDR1 is SGHTA, CDR2 FQGNSA, per germline. V shed 3 bases and J shed 5 bases, with 13 bases lying between them. CDR3 loop: CASSFNRAATGELFF. Here the CDR3 DNA reads TGTGCCAGCAGCTTTAACAGGGCCGCTACCGGGGAGCTGTTTTTT.

The chain is built from TRBV28 and TRBJ1-1, with TRBD1 as a possible D gene (5 bases). Deletions cut 7 bases from V and 6 bases from J, with 12 bases between. Germline V gene lookup returns CDR1 MDHEN and CDR2 SYDVKM. This CDR3 has 12 residues. The CDR3 nucleotides are TGTGCCAGCATCCGGAGAGGGGCTGAAGCTTTCTTT. This codes for CASIRRGAEAFF.

The CDR3 reads CASSPGRGGDTQYF. DNA for the CDR3: TGCGCCAGCAGCCCTGGACGGGGAGGGGATACGCAGTATTTT. The chain recombines TRBV5-1 with TRBJ2-3, with TRBD2 identical over 7 bases. J was trimmed by 6 bases and V by 4 bases; bases with no gene match: 8. The germline CDR1 and CDR2 sequences are SGHRS and YFSETQ. This CDR3 contains 14 residues.

V gene TRBV19 combines with J gene TRBJ2-1; 11 nucleotides line up with TRBD2. The V gene end was trimmed by 10 bases and the J gene end by 3 bases; junction bases not matched to a gene: 5. The CDR3 covers 14 residues. Looked up from germline, CDR1 is LNHDA and CDR2 is SQIVND (reference sequence). CDR3 DNA: TGTGCCACCCGGGGACTAGCGGTCTACAATGAGCAGTTCTTC. Residues: CATRGLAVYNEQFF.

This clonotype was recorded at least ten times. This chain uses TRBV7-9 with TRBJ2-7; 8 positions agree with TRBD2. CDR3 length: 16 residues. Germline loops: CDR1 SEHNR, CDR2 FQNEAQ (reference sequence). J lost 3 bases, V lost 5 bases, and 12 bases had no gene match. The CDR3 region is CASSLRIGGGDYEQYF. The CDR3 nucleotides are TGTGCCAGCAGCCTTAGGATCGGGGGGGGAGACTACGAGCAGTACTTC.

This clonotype was seen at least ten times. J is TRBJ2-7 and V is TRBV28; possible D gene TRBD2, 5 bases. CDR3 length: 11 residues. V lost 3 bases and J 7 bases, leaving 7 bases between the germline ends. Germline CDR1 and CDR2: MDHEN and SYDVKM. The CDR3 DNA follows: TGTGCCAGCAGTTTCGAGCGGGAGCAGTACTTC. It translates to CASSFEREQYF.

This clonotype showed up many times. The V gene is TRBV2, the J gene TRBJ1-1, with D possibly matching TRBD1 (5 bases). Germline CDR1 and CDR2: SNHLY and FYNNEI. The CDR3 loop spans 13 amino acids. V gave up 7 bases and J gave up 6 bases, with 15 bases separating them. This CDR3 is CASNIGTVPEAFF. The CDR3 DNA sequence: TGTGCCAGCAATATCGGGACGGTACCTGAAGCTTTCTTT. Complete variable domain (other parts from reference TRBV2 and TRBJ1-1): EPEVTQTPSHQVTQMGQEVILRCVPISNHLYFYWYRQILGQKVEFLVSFYNNEISEKSEIFDDQFSVERPDGSNFTLKIRSTKLEDSAMYFCASNIGTVPEAFFGQGTRLTVV.

Worth noting for this clonotype: At one end, the junction sequence differs from germline, possibly due to a read error. This chain uses TRBV7-8 with TRBJ1-5, with 11 positions matching TRBD1. The CDR3 consists of 15 residues. Germline V gene sequence: CDR1 SGHVS, CDR2 FQNEAQ. CDR3 protein: CANSVGTGGHQPQHF. The CDR3 DNA reads as TGTGCCAACAGCGTCGGGACAGGGGGTCATCAGCCCCAGCATTTT.

This clonotype occurred many times. The chain links TRBV5-1 to TRBJ2-1; 10 nucleotides line up with TRBD1. In germline, CDR1 is SGHRS, CDR2 YFSETQ. V lost 1 base to trimming and J lost 4 bases; unmatched junction nucleotides: 2. The CDR3 totals 15 residues. CDR3: CASSLKGQGYNEQFF. The CDR3 DNA reads as TGCGCCAGCAGCTTGAAGGGACAGGGGTACAATGAGCAGTTCTTC.

This clonotype was seen ten or more times. The chain joins TRBV21-1 to TRBJ2-1; the table names TRBD2, a call not compared with the DNA. TRBV21-1 counts as a pseudogene. This CDR3 has 15 amino acids. CDR3 sequence (DNA): TGTGCCAGCAGCCCTCGGACTAGCGGGAGACCCGCGTCGTTCTTC. Protein product: CASSPRTSGRPASFF.

The sample holds many counts of this clonotype. This chain links TRBV6-2 or TRBV6-3 with TRBJ2-7; 8 nucleotides align to TRBD1. Germline CDR1 MNHEY, CDR2 SVGEGT. The CDR3 length is 15 residues. With V trimmed by 7 bases and J by 5 bases, 13 bases remained unmatched. The CDR3 DNA reads TGTGCCAGCACCCCAGACAGGGGTGTTCTCAACGAGCAGTACTTC. It codes for CASTPDRGVLNEQYF.

This clonotype was seen at least ten times. The chain carries TRBV18 and TRBJ2-5, with TRBD2 matching over 11 bases. Germline assignment: CDR1 KGHSH and CDR2 LQKENI. Trimming removed 6 bases from V and 5 bases from J; junction bases left unmatched: 8. The CDR3 has 15 amino acids. CDR3: CASSHTSGSLETQYF. DNA for the CDR3: TGTGCCAGCTCCCATACTAGCGGGAGCTTGGAGACCCAGTACTTC.

This clonotype showed up many times. The chain employs TRBV4-1 and TRBJ2-2; 14 nucleotides line up with TRBD2. This CDR3 is built from 16 residues. Per the germline V gene, CDR1 is MGHRA and CDR2 is YSYEKL. Losses at the gene ends were 4 bases for V and 5 bases for J; bases not matched to a gene: 3. DNA for the CDR3: TGCGCCAGCAGCCCTCGGACTAGCGGGAGGACCGGGGAGCTGTTTTTT. Amino acid sequence: CASSPRTSGRTGELFF.

The chain joins TRBV5-6 to TRBJ2-7; TRBD1 is a possible D gene (6 bases). Between the trimmed V and J ends, which lost 7 bases and 1 base, there was a span of 21 bases. The CDR3 runs to 16 residues. In germline, CDR1 is SGHDT, CDR2 YYEEEE. CDR3 protein: CASQIYRTALSYEQYF. The CDR3 nucleotides are TGTGCCAGCCAAATCTATCGGACAGCACTGTCCTACGAGCAGTACTTC.

This clonotype was recorded many times. The CDR3 loop is CASSLGQGTSYEQYF. The CDR3 DNA is TGTGCCAGCAGCCTAGGACAGGGGACGTCCTACGAGCAGTACTTC. V and J are TRBV7-8 and TRBJ2-7; 9 bases are a match to TRBD1. Trimming removed 5 bases from V and 1 base from J; junction bases left unmatched: 6. Germline V gene data show CDR1 as SGHVS and CDR2 as FQNEAQ. The CDR3 consists of 15 residues.

This clonotype was counted at least ten times. The chain employs TRBV7-9 and TRBJ2-1, with TRBD1 as a possible D gene (6 bases). CDR1 and CDR2 (germline): SEHNR, FQNEAQ (reference sequence). CDR3 size: 13 residues. Trimming took 2 bases from V and 6 from J, leaving 8 bases between them. The CDR3: CASSLTGSNEQFF. The CDR3 region has the DNA TGTGCCAGCAGCTTAACAGGGTCCAATGAGCAGTTCTTC. The full variable domain, rest sourced from reference TRBV7-9 and TRBJ2-1, is DTGVSQNPRHKITKRGQNVTFRCDPISEHNRLYWYRQTLGQGPEFLTYFQNEAQLEKSRLLSDRFSAERPKGSFSTLEIQRTEQGDSAMYLCASSLTGSNEQFFGPGTRLTVL.

This clonotype was observed at least ten times. The chain uses TRBV5-1 and TRBJ2-2; 7 bases match TRBD1. The V and J ends lost 4 bases and 3 bases, in that order; junction bases with no gene match: 6. Germline V gene data show CDR1 as SGHRS and CDR2 as YFSETQ. The CDR3 contains 15 residues. CDR3 region: CASSPGQRYTGELFF. In DNA, the CDR3 is TGCGCCAGCAGCCCGGGACAGCGGTACACCGGGGAGCTGTTTTTT.

The chain uses TRBV20-1 and TRBJ1-2; D call uncertain. V lost 1 base, J lost 0 bases, and 6 bases lay in between. The CDR3 runs 13 residues. Germline lookup yields CDR1 DFQATT and CDR2 SNEGSKA (reference sequence). This chain's CDR3 is CSARGLANYGYTF. In DNA, the CDR3 is TGCAGTGCTAGAGGCCTCGCTAACTATGGCTACACCTTC.

In this sample, this clonotype turned up many times. The J gene is TRBJ2-4, the V gene TRBV28; TRBD1 aligns across 10 bases. CDR1 is MDHEN, CDR2 SYDVKM, per germline. V lost 4 bases and J lost 2; bases outside the gene matches: 2. The CDR3 spans 15 residues. As DNA, the CDR3 is TGTGCCAGCAGTTGGGACAGGGGATCCAAAAACATTCAGTACTTC. Its protein is CASSWDRGSKNIQYF.

The rearrangement uses TRBV12-3 or TRBV12-4 and TRBJ2-7; TRBD2 aligns across 7 bases. CDR3 length equals 14 residues. V shed 5 bases, J shed 6 bases, and the junction held 10 bases outside the gene matches. CDR3: CASSPGTTLGEQYF. The CDR3 region has the DNA TGTGCCAGCAGTCCCGGGACTACCCTCGGCGAGCAGTACTTC.

This clonotype has just a few counts. The rearrangement joins TRBV7-9 to TRBJ2-3; TRBD2 matches 7 bases. The V and J ends lost 5 bases and 5 bases, in that order; junction bases with no gene match: 19. CDR1 is SEHNR, CDR2 FQNEAQ, per germline (reference sequence). This CDR3 spans 18 amino acids. The CDR3 loop is CASSGPVSDGRAVDTQYF. The CDR3 DNA sequence: TGTGCCAGCAGCGGCCCGGTTTCTGATGGGAGGGCCGTAGATACGCAGTATTTT.

This clonotype showed up many times. The chain joins TRBV5-6 to TRBJ2-1, with a tentative D call TRBD2 (6 bases). V was trimmed by 4 bases and J by 6 bases, leaving 14 bases between them. The CDR3 is 14 amino acids. The germline V gene has CDR1 SGHDT and CDR2 YYEEEE. This CDR3 reads CASSLMTRSNEQFF. CDR3 nucleotides: TGTGCCAGCAGCCTGATGACTAGAAGCAATGAGCAGTTCTTC.

This clonotype has a count of ten or more. The chain combines TRBV2 with TRBJ2-7; 10 bases are shared with TRBD2. The CDR3 runs 16 residues. The junction had 9 bases not matched to a gene; V was cut back by 7 bases and J by 0 bases. Germline V gene sequence: CDR1 SNHLY, CDR2 FYNNEI. Here the CDR3 reads CASTTPAGGSSYEQYF. The CDR3 DNA sequence: TGTGCCAGCACCACCCCAGCGGGAGGGAGCTCCTACGAGCAGTACTTC. Full variable domain (missing parts from reference TRBV2 and TRBJ2-7): EPEVTQTPSHQVTQMGQEVILRCVPISNHLYFYWYRQILGQKVEFLVSFYNNEISEKSEIFDDQFSVERPDGSNFTLKIRSTKLEDSAMYFCASTTPAGGSSYEQYFGPGTRLTVT.

The table lists this clonotype with many counts. The J gene is TRBJ2-3, the V gene TRBV28, with 8 nucleotides matching TRBD1. Losses at the gene ends were 5 bases for V and 0 bases for J; bases not matched to a gene: 4. CDR1 and CDR2 from the germline V gene are MDHEN and SYDVKM. The CDR3 runs 15 residues. CDR3: CASSLQGASTDTQYF. CDR3 nucleotide sequence: TGTGCCAGCAGTCTGCAGGGGGCTAGCACAGATACGCAGTATTTT.

In its sample, this clonotype was seen many times. V gene TRBV12-3 or TRBV12-4 combines with J gene TRBJ2-2; TRBD1 is a possible D gene (6 bases). This CDR3 region has 14 residues. V was clipped by 5 bases and J by 0 bases, with 7 bases between them. CDR3 coding DNA: TGTGCCAGCAGTGGGACACCGAACACCGGGGAGCTGTTTTTT. Translation gives CASSGTPNTGELFF.

A word on this clonotype: A much more abundant neighbour one base away suggests this may be a read error. This sequence joins TRBV19 and TRBJ1-4; maybe TRBD1 (6 bases). This CDR3 region has 13 residues. From germline, CDR1 is LNHDA and CDR2 SQIVND (reference sequence). CDR3 sequence (DNA): TGTGCCAGTAGCCAGGGGAGGGATGAAAAACGGTTTTTT. Residues: CASSQGRDEKRFF.